These 21 T cell receptor beta chains were all obtained from the same sample, sequenced in a study of CD8 T cells in Susac syndrome. Random hexamers primed reverse transcription of 0.5 to 1 ug RNA. TCRdb re-analysed the immunoSEQ multiplex PCR reads in MiXCR, keeping a single row per CDR3 protein. The top ten hold 0.099% of the sample, which has roughly 180,000 distinct CDR3 sequences, about 94% seen once. Sequenced sample: CD4+ T cells from PBMCs. These receptors originate from a human donor with Susac syndrome.

The rearrangement joins TRBV20-1 to TRBJ2-3; tentatively, D is TRBD2 (6 bases). The CDR3 runs 16 residues. V was clipped by 0 bases and J by 2 bases, with 15 bases between them. Looked up from germline, CDR1 is DFQATT and CDR2 is SNEGSKA (reference sequence). CDR3 coding DNA: TGCAGTGCTAGAGACCCCAGAGCGGGCCCCACAGATACGCAGTATTTT. This gives the protein CSARDPRAGPTDTQYF.

This chain connects TRBV2 to TRBJ2-1; D is uncertain. This CDR3 spans 14 amino acids. V lost 6 bases and J 3 bases, leaving 12 bases between the germline ends. Germline CDR1 reads SNHLY; CDR2 reads FYNNEI. The CDR3 protein is CASSPGPYYNEQFF. CDR3 DNA sequence: TGTGCCAGCAGCCCGGGTCCATACTACAATGAGCAGTTCTTC.

This clonotype was found once. CDR3 amino acids: CASSLRSGNNSPLHF. The CDR3 DNA follows: TGTGCCAGCAGCCTAAGATCCGGGAATAATTCACCCCTCCACTTT. The genes are TRBV11-1 and TRBJ1-6; D is undetermined. Germline lookup yields CDR1 SGHAT and CDR2 FQDESV (reference sequence). The CDR3 has 15 residues. V shed 5 bases and J shed 5 bases, with 13 bases lying between them.

Here the CDR3 reads CASSNTGNTEAFF. CDR3 DNA sequence: TGTGCCAGTAGTAACACAGGGAACACTGAAGCTTTCTTT. V is TRBV19 and J is TRBJ1-1; D is perhaps TRBD1 (5 bases). V lost 4 bases, J lost 1 base, and 7 bases lay in between. In germline, CDR1 is LNHDA, CDR2 SQIVND (reference sequence). This CDR3 contains 13 residues. The complete variable domain, with remaining parts taken from reference TRBV19 and TRBJ1-1, reads DGGITQSPKYLFRKEGQNVTLSCEQNLNHDAMYWYRQDPGQGLRLIYYSQIVNDFQKGDIAEGYSVSREKKESFPLTVTSAQKNPTAFYLCASSNTGNTEAFFGQGTRLTVV.

V is TRBV6-5 and J is TRBJ2-3; 7 nucleotides line up with TRBD1. V was clipped by 0 bases and J by 1 base; unmatched bases: 7. CDR1 and CDR2 from the germline V gene are MNHEY and SVGAGI. This CDR3 is built from 17 residues. The CDR3 region has the DNA TGTGCCAGCAGTTACTCGAGACCAGGACAGGGCACAGATACGCAGTATTTT. Its translation: CASSYSRPGQGTDTQYF.

The chain combines TRBV4-1 with TRBJ2-7; D gene unclear. V dropped 2 bases and J dropped 2 bases, with 19 bases sitting between them. The CDR3 runs to 17 residues. Looked up from germline, CDR1 is MGHRA and CDR2 is YSYEKL. The CDR3 sequence is CASSQRLPEDRPYEQYF. The CDR3 DNA reads TGCGCCAGCAGCCAAAGACTCCCAGAGGACCGACCCTACGAGCAGTACTTC.

The V call is TRBV4-1, the J call TRBJ2-3; D tentatively fits TRBD1 or TRBD2 (5 bases each). CDR1 and CDR2 (germline): MGHRA, YSYEKL. The CDR3 is made up of 17 amino acids. The V gene lost 0 bases and the J gene lost 4 bases, with 17 bases spanning the gap. CDR3 sequence (DNA): TGCGCCAGCAGCCAAGACGTGTGGGGACCTAGGCCAGATACGCAGTATTTT. This sequence encodes CASSQDVWGPRPDTQYF.

The chain uses TRBV20-1 and TRBJ1-1; D remains ambiguous. The CDR3 is 14 amino acids. Germline V lookup: CDR1 DFQATT, CDR2 SNEGSKA (reference sequence). V lost 4 bases, J lost 0 bases, and 12 bases lay in between. The CDR3 region is CSATSAHMNTEAFF. DNA for the CDR3: TGCAGTGCTACCTCGGCCCATATGAACACTGAAGCTTTCTTT.

The sample holds one count of this clonotype. This chain connects TRBV7-9 to TRBJ2-5; TRBD2 matches at 7 bases. The CDR3 runs to 13 residues. CDR1 SEHNR and CDR2 FQNEAQ come from the germline V gene (reference sequence). V shed 4 bases and J 10 bases; nucleotides not matched to a gene: 9. The CDR3 coding sequence is TGTGCCAGCAGCTATGCGGGAGCCAGGGACCAGTACTTC. It encodes CASSYAGARDQYF.

The chain is built from TRBV29-1 and TRBJ1-1; D might be TRBD1 (6 bases). V lost 6 bases and J 1 base, leaving 12 bases between the germline ends. This CDR3 comprises 13 residues. Germline V gives CDR1 SQVTM, CDR2 ANQGSEA. CDR3 in DNA: TGCAGCGTATCGGGACATTCGAACACTGAAGCTTTCTTT. Translated: CSVSGHSNTEAFF.

This chain uses TRBV19 with TRBJ1-1; TRBD1 aligns across 8 bases. Germline assignment: CDR1 LNHDA and CDR2 SQIVND (reference sequence). The CDR3 has 13 residues. Trimming cost V 8 bases and J 3 bases; bases outside gene matches: 5. CDR3 in DNA: TGTGCCAGTGCCAAGGACAGGGACACTGAAGCTTTCTTT. It encodes CASAKDRDTEAFF.

This sequence joins TRBV7-8 and TRBJ1-2; D unclear. Germline CDR1 and CDR2: SGHVS and FQNEAQ. The CDR3 spans 14 residues. V gave up 1 base and J gave up 4 bases, with 10 bases separating them. The CDR3, as DNA: TGTGCCAGCAGCTTAGTCAGCGGCATCTATGGCTACACCTTC. Translated, it gives CASSLVSGIYGYTF. Looking up the rest from reference TRBV7-8 and TRBJ1-2 gives the full variable domain: GAGVSQSPRYKVAKRGQDVALRCDPISGHVSLFWYQQALGQGPEFLTYFQNEAQLDKSGLPSDRFFAERPEGSVSTLKIQRTQQEDSAVYLCASSLVSGIYGYTFGSGTRLTVV.

The V and J genes are TRBV3-1 and TRBJ2-2, with D hard to call. The CDR3 runs 15 residues. In germline, CDR1 is LGHDT, CDR2 YNNKEL (reference sequence). V was cut by 2 bases and J by 3 bases, with 10 bases left in between. CDR3 coding DNA: TGTGCCAGCAGCCAACAAGACCGGTACACCGGGGAGCTGTTTTTT. Translated, it gives CASSQQDRYTGELFF.

The V and J genes are TRBV4-3 and TRBJ2-7, with D unresolved. V lost 0 bases, J lost 5 bases, and 14 bases lay in between. Germline CDR1 LGHNA, CDR2 YSLEER. CDR3 length equals 15 residues. The CDR3 DNA is TGCGCCAGCAGCCAAGAGCTACTGGATTATCACGAGCAGTACTTC. It specifies CASSQELLDYHEQYF.

This chain connects TRBV5-1 to TRBJ2-2; 11 bases fit TRBD2. Germline V lookup: CDR1 SGHRS, CDR2 YFSETQ. This CDR3 has 15 amino acids. V shed 7 bases, J shed 2 bases, and the junction held 4 bases outside the gene matches. CDR3 loop: CASDLAGGNTGELFF. As DNA, the CDR3 is TGCGCCAGCGATCTAGCGGGAGGCAACACCGGGGAGCTGTTTTTT. Looking up the rest from reference TRBV5-1 and TRBJ2-2 gives the full variable domain: KAGVTQTPRYLIKTRGQQVTLSCSPISGHRSVSWYQQTPGQGLQFLFEYFSETQRNKGNFPGRFSGRQFSNSRSEMNVSTLELGDSALYLCASDLAGGNTGELFFGEGSRLTVL.

The sample holds one count of this clonotype. The V and J genes are TRBV29-1 and TRBJ1-3, with D possibly being TRBD1 (6 bases). Germline CDR1 reads SQVTM; CDR2 reads ANQGSEA. With 8 bases removed from V and 0 bases from J, the gap between germline ends came to 14 bases. This CDR3 contains 14 residues. CDR3 residues: CSTSGGLSGNTIYF. The DNA for the CDR3 is TGCAGCACTTCGGGGGGGCTCTCTGGAAACACCATATATTTT. Combining the CDR3 with reference TRBV29-1 and TRBJ1-3 gives the whole variable domain SAVISQKPSRDICQRGTSLTIQCQVDSQVTMMFWYRQQPGQSLTLIATANQGSEATYESGFVIDKFPISRPNLTFSTLTVSNMSPEDSSIYLCSTSGGLSGNTIYFGEGSWLTVV.

The chain combines TRBV12-3 or TRBV12-4 with TRBJ2-7; 7 nucleotides agree with TRBD1. This CDR3 comprises 13 residues. V gave up 7 bases and J gave up 0 bases; unmatched junction bases: 3. In DNA form, the CDR3 reads TGTGCCAGCACTAGGGGGCTCTCCTACGAGCAGTACTTC. It codes for CASTRGLSYEQYF.

The chain is built from TRBV28 and TRBJ2-7, with 9 bases matching TRBD1. Per the germline V gene, CDR1 is MDHEN and CDR2 is SYDVKM. The J segment lost 1 base and the V segment lost 2 bases, leaving 9 bases of the junction unmatched. This CDR3 has 17 amino acids. The CDR3 DNA follows: TGTGCCAGCAGTTTACGGAAGGGACAGGGCTTGTCCTACGAGCAGTACTTC. Translated, it gives CASSLRKGQGLSYEQYF.

The chain carries TRBV27 and TRBJ2-2; no clear D gene. Trimming took 3 bases from V and 4 from J, leaving 6 bases between them. The germline V gene encodes CDR1 MNHEY and CDR2 SMNVEV (reference sequence). This CDR3 spans 13 amino acids. The CDR3 region is CASSFLPTGELFF. CDR3 nucleotide sequence: TGTGCCAGCAGTTTTCTCCCCACCGGGGAGCTGTTTTTT.

The chain recombines TRBV19 with TRBJ2-1; no definite D call. Per the germline V gene, CDR1 is LNHDA and CDR2 is SQIVND (reference sequence). V was cut by 4 bases and J by 0 bases, with 16 bases left in between. This CDR3 spans 17 amino acids. DNA for the CDR3: TGTGCCAGTAGTAAGGATTATGACTTGAGCTCCTACAATGAGCAGTTCTTC. It encodes CASSKDYDLSSYNEQFF.

V is TRBV7-2 and J is TRBJ2-1; perhaps TRBD2 as D (6 bases). The CDR3 spans 15 residues. Trimming took off 3 bases at V and 3 bases at J, with 12 bases between the two ends. Germline values: CDR1 SGHTA, CDR2 FQGNSA. The CDR3 bases are TGTGCCAGCAGCTTGGAGCGGGCCTTCTACAATGAGCAGTTCTTC. Its translation is CASSLERAFYNEQFF. The full variable domain, rest sourced from reference TRBV7-2 and TRBJ2-1, is GAGVSQSPSNKVTEKGKDVELRCDPISGHTALYWYRQSLGQGLEFLIYFQGNSAPDKSGLPSDRFSAERTGGSVSTLTIQRTQQEDSAVYLCASSLERAFYNEQFFGPGTRLTVL.